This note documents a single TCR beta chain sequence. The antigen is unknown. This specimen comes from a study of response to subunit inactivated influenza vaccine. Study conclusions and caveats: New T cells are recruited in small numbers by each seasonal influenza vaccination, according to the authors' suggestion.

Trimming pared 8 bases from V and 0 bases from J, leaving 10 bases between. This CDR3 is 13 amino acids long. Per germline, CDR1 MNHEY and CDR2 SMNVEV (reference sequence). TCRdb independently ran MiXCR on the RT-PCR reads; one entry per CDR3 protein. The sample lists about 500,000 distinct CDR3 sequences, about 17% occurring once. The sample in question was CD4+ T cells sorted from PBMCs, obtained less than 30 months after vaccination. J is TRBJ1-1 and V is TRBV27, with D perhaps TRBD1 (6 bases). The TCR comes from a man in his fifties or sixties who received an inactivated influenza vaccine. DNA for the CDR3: TGTGCCAGCGGACAGACGGTGAACACTGAAGCTTTCTTT. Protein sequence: CASGQTVNTEAFF.